This T cell receptor beta chain was sequenced in a study of T cells in Graves' hyperthyroidism and ophthalmopathy (dated by TCRdb to between 2017 and 2020). As for the study more broadly: Peripheral blood was collected at initial diagnosis, before any treatment. TCR V-J signatures able to tell the groups apart were searched for in a discovery cohort of 100 or so patients, of whom over 40 had Graves' ophthalmopathy and roughly 57 had stable Graves' hyperthyroidism. Whether ophthalmopathy could be predicted prospectively was tested in an independent validation cohort made up of 18 to 20 hyperthyroidism patients plus 17 patients who later progressed to ophthalmopathy. The roughly 94 discovery patients were randomly divided into training and test sets at a 7:3 ratio. In roughly six Graves' hyperthyroidism patients, the study also compared T-cell repertoires from thyroid tissue with T-cell repertoires from blood. After sampling, hyperthyroidism patients received methimazole starting at 30 mg daily, and ophthalmopathy patients received high-dose intravenous methylprednisolone. TCR Vbeta CDR3 sequencing of 130 to 150 peripheral blood samples (43 ophthalmopathy, 75 hyperthyroidism and roughly 17 progressor patients) is reported in the paper.

Stable Graves' hyperthyroidism was defined as the absence of progression to ophthalmopathy over 18 months of follow-up. Hyperthyroidism patients were aged 18 to 65 years and newly diagnosed, with disease duration of less than 2 months. Any patient with an uncontrolled infection, another autoimmune disease, pregnancy or lactation was excluded. Diagnoses were based on clinical symptoms, serum thyroxine and TRAb, thyroid ultrasound and orbital computed tomography. PBMCs were isolated from about 10 ml of fresh peripheral blood by Ficoll-Paque density gradient centrifugation. Total RNA was extracted using Trizol reagent, and RNA quality was assessed on an Agilent 2100 Bioanalyzer. Study-wide conclusions, independent of this receptor: In cross-validation, a model built on a 13 V-J signature told ophthalmopathy apart from stable hyperthyroidism with about 90% sensitivity and around 81% specificity, and in testing the same model reached 80%/75%. Blood samples also contained most of the expanded thyroid clonotypes (frequency above 0.001), which suggests that blood repertoires may reflect thyroid immune responses. No statistical method was used to fix the sample size in advance, and group allocation was not hidden from the investigators. In validation, the model predicted progression to ophthalmopathy with just under 71% sensitivity and 72% to 75% specificity, a median of about 6.7 months before onset.

Measured from the cysteine to the phenylalanine, the CDR3 is 13 residues long. Only the CDR3 portion is preserved as DNA: 39 bases, with reading frame beginning at the first base. V is reduced by 3 bases and J by 3 bases, leaving a spacing of 11 bases between them. Taken from the germline V gene (reference sequence), the CDR1 and CDR2 loops are DFQATT and SNEGSKA. The TCR beta CDR3 regions were amplified from the RNA transcripts. The first round of RT-PCR for the TCR CDR3 was performed with the HTBI primer set and the Qiagen OneStep RT-PCR kit. Libraries were constructed in a second round of multiplex PCR, after which size selection and purification were carried out. Sequencing of the libraries was done on an Illumina HiSeq2000 using paired-end 100 bp reads. For the original study's pipeline: SOAPnuke was used to process the raw data, throwing out any read that contained adapters or uncalled bases, had a mean Phred below 15, or lacked an exact constant-primer or identifier match. High-quality paired reads were merged with COPE v1.2.5, and unique nucleotide sequences were defined as clonotypes. MiTCR v1.1 was used to align the clonotypes against IMGT TRBV, TRBD and TRBJ reference segments. The analysis included only V-J combinations with a frequency above 0.0001, which together covered 98% to 99.2% of the repertoires. A TCS score was defined as the ratio of F50 (clonal expansion) to E x V (chaos), with BLOSUM62-based TCRdist applied between CDR3 peptides within each V-J. Welch's t-statistics and random forest reduced roughly 530 V-J features to fewer than 15, which were used in a naive Bayes classifier (R e1071). TCRdb cleaned the public reads at Q25 with fastp, built clones with MiXCR and kept in-frame beta chains. Each CDR3 protein gets just one entry, which takes the most common genes and DNA from the rows behind it. The V and J calls shown here were made by TCRdb, not taken from the authors' results. This sample has around 450,000 distinct CDR3 sequences in its table, and approximately 15% of those were observed once. Approximately 8% of the sample comes from the top ten.

This clonotype was counted ten times or more. It has no known antigen specificity. No qualities accompany the bases; no much larger clone lies one base away. This TCR was recovered from a woman under 30 with Graves' hyperthyroidism. This receptor chain uses TRBV20-1 and TRBJ2-5, and TRBD1 may be the D gene, going by 5 matching bases. The sequencing input was blood. The sequenced DNA: TGCAGTGCTAGGGGGCCTCGGGAAGAGACCCAGTACTTC. This sequence encodes CSARGPREETQYF.